One sample yielded the 7 T cell receptor beta chains listed below, sequenced in a study of T-cell reconstitution after alpha-beta-depleted transplantation in children. The TCRbeta library was prepared with unique molecular identifiers. One entry per CDR3 protein results from TCRdb running MiXCR on the PCR reads. Here the sample spans about 600,000 distinct CDR3 sequences, roughly 13% being singletons. Here the sequenced sample was PBMCs, mostly from graft donor cells, taken 360 days after TCRalphabeta/CD19-depleted stem cell transplant. These TCRs come from a male patient younger than 18 who had a stem cell transplant for acute myeloid leukemia, so the T cells may come from the graft donor.

This clonotype showed up many times. The chain is built from TRBV10-3 and TRBJ1-1; 9 nucleotides agree with TRBD1. Per germline, CDR1 ENHRY and CDR2 SYGVKD. J lost 4 bases, V lost 5 bases, and 5 bases had no gene match. There are 14 residues in the CDR3. As DNA, the CDR3 is TGTGCCATCAGTAGACAGGGGGAAGGCACTGAAGCTTTCTTT. It translates to CAISRQGEGTEAFF.

This clonotype showed up just a few times. The V call is TRBV10-3, the J call TRBJ2-5; the match to TRBD2 covers 10 bases. The CDR3 totals 14 residues. After removal of 10 bases from V and 4 bases from J, the junction contained 9 bases not matched to a gene. From germline, CDR1 is ENHRY and CDR2 SYGVKD. This CDR3 is CATTLAGSTETQYF. The CDR3 nucleotides are TGTGCCACCACACTAGCGGGAAGCACAGAGACCCAGTACTTC.

V gene TRBV25-1 combines with J gene TRBJ2-1; perhaps TRBD1 as D (5 bases). Trimming removed 0 bases from V and 7 bases from J, with 19 bases in between. This CDR3 is 17 amino acids long. The germline gives CDR1 MGHDK, CDR2 SYGVNS. In DNA, the CDR3 is TGTGCCAGCAGTGAATATTCGCCAGGGTGGGCGATAAATGAGCAGTTCTTC. It specifies CASSEYSPGWAINEQFF.

V is TRBV7-3 and J is TRBJ2-1; 10 nucleotides align to TRBD2. Looked up from germline, CDR1 is SGHTA and CDR2 is FQGTGA. There are 16 residues in the CDR3. Trimming took 6 bases from V and 3 from J; bases not matched to a gene: 8. The chain's CDR3 is CASSSPGTSVYNEQFF. The CDR3 bases are TGTGCCAGCAGTTCACCTGGGACTAGCGTCTACAATGAGCAGTTCTTC. Combining the CDR3 with reference TRBV7-3 and TRBJ2-1 gives the whole variable domain GAGVSQTPSNKVTEKGKYVELRCDPISGHTALYWYRQSLGQGPEFLIYFQGTGAADDSGLPNDRFFAVRPEGSVSTLKIQRTERGDSAVYLCASSSPGTSVYNEQFFGPGTRLTVL.

This chain links TRBV6-5 with TRBJ2-1; 7 nucleotides align to TRBD2. Germline V CDR1 and CDR2: MNHEY, SVGAGI. V lost 4 bases and J lost 4; bases outside the gene matches: 7. This CDR3 region has 15 residues. CDR3 sequence: CASSFVAGEYNEQFF. CDR3 sequence (DNA): TGTGCCAGCAGTTTCGTAGCGGGCGAGTACAATGAGCAGTTCTTC.

The chain is built from TRBV6-1 and TRBJ1-5; D remains ambiguous. Trimming cost V 6 bases and J 6 bases, with 9 bases left between them. CDR3 size: 12 residues. Germline assignment: CDR1 MNHNS and CDR2 SASEGT. CDR3 loop: CASRWFPQPQHF. The CDR3 DNA reads as TGTGCCAGCAGGTGGTTCCCTCAGCCCCAGCATTTT.

The chain has TRBV29-1 and TRBJ2-7; TRBD2 agrees at 9 bases. This CDR3 contains 16 residues. Germline-derived CDR1 and CDR2 are SQVTM and ANQGSEA. J was trimmed by 3 bases and V by 4 bases; bases with no gene match: 13. The CDR3 DNA sequence: TGCAGCGTTGGTAATAGCGGGAGTTTAGATCTCTACGAGCAGTACTTC. This translates into CSVGNSGSLDLYEQYF.